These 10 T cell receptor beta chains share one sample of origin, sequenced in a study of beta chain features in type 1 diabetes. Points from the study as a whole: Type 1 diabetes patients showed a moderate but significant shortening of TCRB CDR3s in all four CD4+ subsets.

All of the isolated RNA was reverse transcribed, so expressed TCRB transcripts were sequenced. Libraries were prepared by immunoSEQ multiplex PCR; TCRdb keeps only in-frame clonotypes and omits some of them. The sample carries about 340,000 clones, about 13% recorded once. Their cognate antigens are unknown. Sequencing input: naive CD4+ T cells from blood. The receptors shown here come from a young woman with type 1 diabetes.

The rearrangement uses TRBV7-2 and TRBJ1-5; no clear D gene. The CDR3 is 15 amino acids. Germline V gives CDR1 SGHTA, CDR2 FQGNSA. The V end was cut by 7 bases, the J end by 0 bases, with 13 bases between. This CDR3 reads CASTLGSYSNQPQHF. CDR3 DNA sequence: TGTGCCAGCACCCTAGGGAGTTATAGCAATCAGCCCCAGCATTTT. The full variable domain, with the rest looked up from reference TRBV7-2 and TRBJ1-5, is GAGVSQSPSNKVTEKGKDVELRCDPISGHTALYWYRQSLGQGLEFLIYFQGNSAPDKSGLPSDRFSAERTGGSVSTLTIQRTQQEDSAVYLCASTLGSYSNQPQHFGDGTRLSIL.

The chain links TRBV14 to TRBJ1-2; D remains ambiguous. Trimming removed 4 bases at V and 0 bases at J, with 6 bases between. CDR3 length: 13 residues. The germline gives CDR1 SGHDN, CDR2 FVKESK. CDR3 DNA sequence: TGTGCCAGCAGCCTTTTAGCTAACTATGGCTACACCTTC. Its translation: CASSLLANYGYTF.

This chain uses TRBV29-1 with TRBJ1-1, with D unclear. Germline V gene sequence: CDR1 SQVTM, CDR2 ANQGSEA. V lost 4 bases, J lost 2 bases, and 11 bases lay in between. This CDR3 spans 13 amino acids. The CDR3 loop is CSVVVAGNTEAFF. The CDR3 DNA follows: TGCAGCGTTGTTGTGGCGGGAAACACTGAAGCTTTCTTT.

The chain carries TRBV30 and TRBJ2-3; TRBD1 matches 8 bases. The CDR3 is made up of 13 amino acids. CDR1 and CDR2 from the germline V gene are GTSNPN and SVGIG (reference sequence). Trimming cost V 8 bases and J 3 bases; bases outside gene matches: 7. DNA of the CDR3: TGTGCCCGTGACAGGGGAGTTACAGATACGCAGTATTTT. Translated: CARDRGVTDTQYF.

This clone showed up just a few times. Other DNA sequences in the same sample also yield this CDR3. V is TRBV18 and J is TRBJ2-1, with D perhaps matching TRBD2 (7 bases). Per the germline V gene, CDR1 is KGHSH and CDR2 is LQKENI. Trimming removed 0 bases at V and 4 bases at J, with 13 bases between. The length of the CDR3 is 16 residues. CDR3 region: CASSPPGGGGYNEQFF. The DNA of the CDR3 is TGTGCCAGCTCACCACCTGGCGGGGGCGGTTACAATGAGCAGTTCTTC. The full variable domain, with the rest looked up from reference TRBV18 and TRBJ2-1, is NAGVMQNPRHLVRRRGQEARLRCSPMKGHSHVYWYRQLPEEGLKFMVYLQKENIIDESGMPKERFSAEFPKEGPSILRIQQVVRGDSAAYFCASSPPGGGGYNEQFFGPGTRLTVL.

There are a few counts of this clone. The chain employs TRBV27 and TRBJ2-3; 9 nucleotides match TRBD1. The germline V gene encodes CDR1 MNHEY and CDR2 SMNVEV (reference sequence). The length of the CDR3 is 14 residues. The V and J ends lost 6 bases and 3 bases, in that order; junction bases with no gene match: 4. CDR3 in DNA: TGTGCCAGCAGCGACAGGGGGGGAACAGATACGCAGTATTTT. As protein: CASSDRGGTDTQYF.

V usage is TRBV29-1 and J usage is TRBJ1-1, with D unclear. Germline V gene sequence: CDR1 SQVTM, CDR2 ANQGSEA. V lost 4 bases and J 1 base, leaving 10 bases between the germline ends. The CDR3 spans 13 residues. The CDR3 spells CSVGEDGNTEAFF. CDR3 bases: TGCAGCGTTGGGGAGGACGGGAACACTGAAGCTTTCTTT.

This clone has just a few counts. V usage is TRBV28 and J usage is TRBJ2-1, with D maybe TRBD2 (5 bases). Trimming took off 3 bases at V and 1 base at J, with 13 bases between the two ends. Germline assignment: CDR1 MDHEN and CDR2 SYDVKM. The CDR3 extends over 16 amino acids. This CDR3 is CASSLPAGLSYNEQFF. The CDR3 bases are TGTGCCAGCAGTTTGCCGGCCGGACTTTCCTACAATGAGCAGTTCTTC.

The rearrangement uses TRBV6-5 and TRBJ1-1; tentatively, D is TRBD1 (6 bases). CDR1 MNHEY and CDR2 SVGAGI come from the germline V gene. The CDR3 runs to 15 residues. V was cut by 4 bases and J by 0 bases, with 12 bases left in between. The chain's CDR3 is CASSFTGTLNTEAFF. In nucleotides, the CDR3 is TGTGCCAGCAGTTTTACCGGGACACTGAACACTGAAGCTTTCTTT.

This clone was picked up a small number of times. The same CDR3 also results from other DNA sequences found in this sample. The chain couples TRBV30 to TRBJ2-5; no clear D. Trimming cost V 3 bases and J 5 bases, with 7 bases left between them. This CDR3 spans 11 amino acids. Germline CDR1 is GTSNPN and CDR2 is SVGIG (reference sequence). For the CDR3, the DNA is TGTGCCTGGAGCGGAGAGGAGACCCAGTACTTC. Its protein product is CAWSGEETQYF.